The source of this TCR beta chain is a study of cytomegalovirus exposure and HLA in healthy donors. This CDR3 is built from 12 residues. Germline V gene sequence: CDR1 SGDLS, CDR2 YYNGEE. Trimming shortened V by 2 bases and J by 6 bases, and 6 bases separated the two germline ends. TCRdb keeps only in-frame clones here, not all; method: immunoSEQ multiplex PCR. The profile shows 160,000 or so clones, approximately 86% of them singletons. The sequenced material came from PBMCs. The chain joins TRBV9 to TRBJ2-1, with D uncertain. The receptor comes from a man aged 18 to 30 in good health and CMV-seropositive. The CDR3: CASSVSSNEQFF. DNA of the CDR3: TGTGCCAGCAGCGTGAGCTCCAATGAGCAGTTCTTC. Full variable domain (outside the CDR3, taken from reference TRBV9 and TRBJ2-1): DSGVTQTPKHLITATGQRVTLRCSPRSGDLSVYWYQQSLDQGLQFLIQYYNGEERAKGNILERFSAQQFPDLHSELNLSSLELGDSALYFCASSVSSNEQFFGPGTRLTVL.